This TCR beta chain is from a study of monozygotic twins with inflammatory bowel disease. TCRdb reprocessed the 5' RACE reads, with one entry per CDR3 protein and no DNA. The sample table includes over 110,000 distinct CDR3 sequences. Germline V CDR1 and CDR2: KGHDR, SFDVKD. CDR3 length equals 15 residues. The genes are TRBV24-1 and TRBJ2-7; TCRdb selects TRBD2, and the lack of DNA leaves this call unchecked. Sequencing input: blood. The origin of this receptor is a human donor with ulcerative colitis or Crohn's disease, or a healthy co-twin of an affected twin (not recorded which). The CDR3: CATSGEGKLSYEQYF.